Listed below are T cell receptor beta chains from one sample, sequenced in a study of blood T cell repertoires in COVID-19. Measured with immunoSEQ multiplex PCR; TCRdb has only the in-frame clones, and not every one. The sample lists about 120,000 clones, about nine tenths occurring once. The sequencing input was peripheral blood. The origin of the receptors is a woman in her 70s with acute or convalescent COVID-19. The CDR3 runs from the conserved cysteine through the conserved F or W. The D gene is left open where the match is weak. Some rows have no size entry. The others give once, few or many, or a class for an expanded clone.

clone_size d_call j_call cdr3_length v_call cdr3_aa cdr3_nt
NA NA TRBJ2-3 13 TRBV7-3 CASSLSGADTQYF TGTGCCAGCAGCTTATCGGGGGCAGATACGCAGTATTTT
NA NA TRBJ2-1 13 TRBV11-2 CASSLFSRNEQFF TGTGCCAGCAGCCTCTTTAGTCGGAATGAGCAGTTCTTC
few TRBD1 TRBJ2-7 13 TRBV5-4 CASGTGGSYEQYF TGTGCCAGCGGGACAGGGGGGTCCTACGAGCAGTACTTC
NA TRBD1 TRBJ1-6 15 TRBV28 CASSSMDRGFSPLHF TGTGCCAGCAGTTCCATGGACAGGGGGTTTTCACCCCTCCACTTT
once TRBD1 TRBJ1-5 14 TRBV6-5 CASRFTGGLQPQHF TGTGCCAGCAGATTTACAGGGGGCCTTCAGCCCCAGCATTTT
once NA TRBJ1-1 11 TRBV6-7 CARGNPGEAFF TGTGCCAGGGGAAATCCGGGGGAAGCTTTCTTT
NA TRBD1 TRBJ1-1 12 TRBV18 CASSPDRVEAFF TGTGCCAGCTCACCGGACAGGGTTGAAGCTTTCTTT
NA TRBD1 TRBJ2-1 13 TRBV6-5 CASTQGALDEQFF TGTGCCAGCACCCAGGGGGCTTTGGATGAGCAGTTCTTC
NA NA TRBJ2-3 14 TRBV6-1 CASSEAGLTDTQYF TGTGCCAGCAGTGAAGCGGGCCTAACGGATACGCAGTATTTT
NA TRBD1 TRBJ1-1 15 TRBV2 CASSVEQGIWSEAFF TGTGCCAGCAGTGTAGAACAGGGGATCTGGTCTGAAGCTTTCTTT
few TRBD1 TRBJ1-3 15 TRBV5-4 CASSSGQASGNTIYF TGTGCCAGCAGCTCGGGACAGGCCTCTGGAAACACCATATATTTT
NA NA TRBJ1-1 12 TRBV5-6 CASSLGGFEAFF TGTGCCAGCAGCTTAGGCGGATTTGAAGCTTTCTTT
once NA TRBJ1-2 15 TRBV4-1 CASSPPVGGFYGYTF TGCGCCAGCAGCCCCCCCGTAGGAGGGTTTTATGGCTACACCTTC